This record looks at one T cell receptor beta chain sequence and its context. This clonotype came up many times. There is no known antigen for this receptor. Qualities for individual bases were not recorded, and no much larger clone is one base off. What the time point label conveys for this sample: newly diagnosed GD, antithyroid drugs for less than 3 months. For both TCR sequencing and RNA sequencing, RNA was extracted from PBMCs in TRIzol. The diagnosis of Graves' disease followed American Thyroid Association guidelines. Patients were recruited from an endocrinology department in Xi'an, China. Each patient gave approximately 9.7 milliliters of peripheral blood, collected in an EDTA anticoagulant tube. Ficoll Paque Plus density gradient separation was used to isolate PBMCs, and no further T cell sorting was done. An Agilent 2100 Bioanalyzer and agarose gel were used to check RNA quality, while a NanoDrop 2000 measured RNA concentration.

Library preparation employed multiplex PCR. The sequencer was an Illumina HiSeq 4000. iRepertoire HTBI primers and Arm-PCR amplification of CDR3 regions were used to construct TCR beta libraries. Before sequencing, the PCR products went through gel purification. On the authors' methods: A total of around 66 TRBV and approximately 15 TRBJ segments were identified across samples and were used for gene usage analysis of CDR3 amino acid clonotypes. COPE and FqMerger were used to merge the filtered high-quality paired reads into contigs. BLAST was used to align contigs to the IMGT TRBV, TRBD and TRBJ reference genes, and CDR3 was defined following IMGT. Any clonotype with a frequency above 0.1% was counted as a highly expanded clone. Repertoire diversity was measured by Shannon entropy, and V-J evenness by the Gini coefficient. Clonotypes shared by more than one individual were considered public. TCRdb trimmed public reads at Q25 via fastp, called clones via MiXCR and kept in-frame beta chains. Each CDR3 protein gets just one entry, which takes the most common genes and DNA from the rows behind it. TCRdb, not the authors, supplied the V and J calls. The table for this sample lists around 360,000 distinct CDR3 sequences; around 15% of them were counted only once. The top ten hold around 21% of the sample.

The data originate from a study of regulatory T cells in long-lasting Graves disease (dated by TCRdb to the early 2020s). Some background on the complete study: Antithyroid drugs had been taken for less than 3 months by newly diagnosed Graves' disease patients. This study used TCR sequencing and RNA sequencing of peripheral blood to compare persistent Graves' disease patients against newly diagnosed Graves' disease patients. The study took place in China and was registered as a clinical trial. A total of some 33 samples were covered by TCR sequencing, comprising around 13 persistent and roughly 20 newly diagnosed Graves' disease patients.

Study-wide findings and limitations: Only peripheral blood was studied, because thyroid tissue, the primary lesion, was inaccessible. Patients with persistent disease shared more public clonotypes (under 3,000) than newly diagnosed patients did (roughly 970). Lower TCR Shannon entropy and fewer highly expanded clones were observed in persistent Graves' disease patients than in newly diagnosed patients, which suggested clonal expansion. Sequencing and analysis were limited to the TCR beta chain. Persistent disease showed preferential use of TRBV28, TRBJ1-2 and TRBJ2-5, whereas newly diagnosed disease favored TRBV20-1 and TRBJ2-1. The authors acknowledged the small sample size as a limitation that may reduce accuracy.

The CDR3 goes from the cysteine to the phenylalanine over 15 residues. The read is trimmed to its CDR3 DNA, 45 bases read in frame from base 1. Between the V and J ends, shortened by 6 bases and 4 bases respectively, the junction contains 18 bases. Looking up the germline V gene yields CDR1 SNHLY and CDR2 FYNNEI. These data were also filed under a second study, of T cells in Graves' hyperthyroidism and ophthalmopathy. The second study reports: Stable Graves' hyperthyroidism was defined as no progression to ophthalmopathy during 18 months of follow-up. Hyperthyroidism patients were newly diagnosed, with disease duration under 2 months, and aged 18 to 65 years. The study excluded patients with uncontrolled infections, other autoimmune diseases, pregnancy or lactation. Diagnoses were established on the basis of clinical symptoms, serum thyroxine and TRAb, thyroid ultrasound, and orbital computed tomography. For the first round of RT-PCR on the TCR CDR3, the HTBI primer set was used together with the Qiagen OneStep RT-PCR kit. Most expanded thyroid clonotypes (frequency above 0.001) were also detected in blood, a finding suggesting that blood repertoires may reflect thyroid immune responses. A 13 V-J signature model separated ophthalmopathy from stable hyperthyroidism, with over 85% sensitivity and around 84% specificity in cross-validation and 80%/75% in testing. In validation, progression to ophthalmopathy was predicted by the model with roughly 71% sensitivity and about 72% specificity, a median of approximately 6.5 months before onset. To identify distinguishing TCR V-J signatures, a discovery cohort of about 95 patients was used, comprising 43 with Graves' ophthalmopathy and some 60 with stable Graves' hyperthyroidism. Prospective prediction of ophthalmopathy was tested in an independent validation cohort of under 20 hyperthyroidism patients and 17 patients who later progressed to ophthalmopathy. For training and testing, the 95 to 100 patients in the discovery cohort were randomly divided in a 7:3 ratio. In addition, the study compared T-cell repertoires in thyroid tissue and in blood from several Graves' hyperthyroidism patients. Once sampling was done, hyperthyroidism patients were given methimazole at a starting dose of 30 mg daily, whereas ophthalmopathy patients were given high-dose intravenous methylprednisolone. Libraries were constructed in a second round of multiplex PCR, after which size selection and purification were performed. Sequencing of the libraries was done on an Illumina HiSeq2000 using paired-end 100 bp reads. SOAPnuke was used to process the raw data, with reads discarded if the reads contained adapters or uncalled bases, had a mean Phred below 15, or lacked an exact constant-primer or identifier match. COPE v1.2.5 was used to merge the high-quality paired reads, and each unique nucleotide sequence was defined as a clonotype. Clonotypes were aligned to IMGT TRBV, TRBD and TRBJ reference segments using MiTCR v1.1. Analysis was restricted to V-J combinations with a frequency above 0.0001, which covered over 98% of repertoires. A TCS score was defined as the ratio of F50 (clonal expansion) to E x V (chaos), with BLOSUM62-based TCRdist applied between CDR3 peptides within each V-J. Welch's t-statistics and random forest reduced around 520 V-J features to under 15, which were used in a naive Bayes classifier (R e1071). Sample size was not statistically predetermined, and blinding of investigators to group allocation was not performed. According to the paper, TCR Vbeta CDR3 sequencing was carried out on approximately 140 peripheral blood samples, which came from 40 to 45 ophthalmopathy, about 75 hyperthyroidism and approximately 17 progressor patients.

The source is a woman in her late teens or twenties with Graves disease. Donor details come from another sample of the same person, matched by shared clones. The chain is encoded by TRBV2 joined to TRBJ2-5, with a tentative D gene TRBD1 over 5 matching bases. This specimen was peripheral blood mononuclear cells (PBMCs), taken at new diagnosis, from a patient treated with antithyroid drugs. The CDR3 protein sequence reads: CASRGFRAQGETQYF. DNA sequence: TGTGCCAGCAGGGGGTTCCGGGCTCAGGGAGAGACCCAGTACTTC.